This paragraph covers one T cell receptor (beta chain) sequence. These data are taken from a study of blood T cell repertoires in COVID-19. About the research overall: Italy, Spain and the United States were the sources of the convalescent and acute COVID-19 samples.

J lost 2 bases, V lost 2 bases, and 5 bases had no gene match. The CDR3 totals 15 residues. Germline V gene lookup returns CDR1 SGHNT and CDR2 YYREEE (reference sequence). Original methodology: By means of reference gene primer amplification, nucleated cell counts were estimated. Libraries were prepared by immunoSEQ multiplex PCR; TCRdb keeps only in-frame clonotypes and omits some of them. That table furnishes V, J and clone size, whereas the DNA furnished D and trimming. The table shows approximately 140,000 clones, with over 75% occurring only once. In terms of age and location, participants ranged from about 18 to 89 years and lived in under 30 US areas. Cohort allocation depended upon clinical history that participants reported.

V gene TRBV5-4 combines with J gene TRBJ2-7; 9 nucleotides agree with TRBD2. The receptor's source is a woman in her thirties with acute COVID-19. What was sequenced was PBMCs or T cells enriched from blood (not recorded which). In nucleotides, the CDR3 is TGTGCCAGCAGCTTAGGGCTAGCGGGGACCTACGAGCAGTACTTC. Encoded protein: CASSLGLAGTYEQYF.